This is a list of T cell receptor beta chains from one sample in a study of glioma-infiltrating T cells. TCRdb independently ran MiXCR on the multiplex PCR reads; one entry per CDR3 protein. The profile shows 170,000 or so distinct CDR3 sequences, about 46% of them singletons. The sample consisted of glioma tissue, nonneoplastic brain tissue, or PBMCs (not recorded which). The receptors were sampled from a human donor with low-grade glioma or glioblastoma, undergoing nonglioma brain surgery, or in good health (not recorded which). CDR3s include the opening cysteine and the closing phenylalanine or tryptophan. The D gene is left open where the match is weak. Size values are once, few and many counts, or a class for expanded clones, and some rows have none.

>TRBV7-6|TRBJ1-1|.|many
TGTGCCAGCAGCGCAGGGGTCGGGAACACTGAAGCTTTCTTT
CASSAGVGNTEAFF
>TRBV11-2|TRBJ2-3|.|.
TGTGCCAGCAGCCCACTAGCAGTTAGCACAGATACGCAGTATTTT
CASSPLAVSTDTQYF
>TRBV11-2|TRBJ2-1|.|many
TGTGCCAGCAGTACGTACGGTGGCGGGGACAATGAGCAGTTCTTC
CASSTYGGGDNEQFF
>TRBV3-1|TRBJ2-1|TRBD2|.
TGTGCCAGCAGCACGAGACTAGCGGGCCCAACCGGTGAGCAGTTCTTC
CASSTRLAGPTGEQFF
>TRBV25-1|TRBJ1-5|.|many
TGTGCCAGCCCTATACTAAGAAGACCCCAGCATTTT
CASPILRRPQHF
>TRBV2|TRBJ2-3|TRBD1|.
TGTGCCAGCAGTGTTAGACAGGGGAGTCAGTATTTT
CASSVRQGSQYF
>TRBV28|TRBJ1-1|.|many
TGTGCCAGCAGTTTAGGAATTGGTGAAGCTTTCTTT
CASSLGIGEAFF
>TRBV19|TRBJ2-5|.|.
TGTGCCAGTACTGAGGGCAGCCAAGAGACCCAGTACTTC
CASTEGSQETQYF
>TRBV11-1|TRBJ1-2|.|.
TGTGCCAGCAGCCAAATAGGGAACTATGGCTACACCTTC
CASSQIGNYGYTF
>TRBV10-3|TRBJ2-7|.|.
TGTGCCATCAGTGAGTCGGCCGGGGGCTGGGCTAGCCACGAGCAGTACTTC
CAISESAGGWASHEQYF
>TRBV7-9|TRBJ2-3|.|.
TGTGCCAGCAGCATAGGCACAGATACGCAGTATTTT
CASSIGTDTQYF
>TRBV5-1|TRBJ2-7|.|.
TGCGCCAGCAGCTTGGGGACCTACTCCTCCTACGAGCAGTACTTC
CASSLGTYSSYEQYF
>TRBV25-1|TRBJ2-7|TRBD1|many
TGTGCCAGCCCCCGGGACAGGGACTACGAGCAGTACTTC
CASPRDRDYEQYF
>TRBV12-3/TRBV12-4|TRBJ2-1|.|.
TGTGCCAGCAGTTTTTTCCCCAGCTCCTACAATGAGCAGTTCTTC
CASSFFPSSYNEQFF
>TRBV7-2|TRBJ2-7|TRBD2|.
TGTGCCAGCAGCTCCGGACTAGCGCACTCTTACGATCAGTACTTC
CASSSGLAHSYDQYF
>TRBV4-1|TRBJ1-1|TRBD1|.
TGCGCCAGCAGCCAAGACCGGACAGGGAGGAACACTGAAGCTTCCTTT
CASSQDRTGRNTEASF
>TRBV7-9|TRBJ2-1|TRBD2|.
TGTGCCAGCAGCCCCAGTGGGCCAATAGCGGGAGCCTACAATGAGCAGTTCTTC
CASSPSGPIAGAYNEQFF
>TRBV2|TRBJ2-7|.|.
TGTGCCAGCAGTGAAAGGTCTAGGGGATCCGAGCAGTACTTC
CASSERSRGSEQYF
>TRBV5-4|TRBJ2-5|.|many
TGTGCCAGCAGCTTGGAGAGGGGAAGGGAGACCCAGTACTTC
CASSLERGRETQYF
>TRBV20-1|TRBJ1-1|TRBD1|.
TGCAGTACTAACAGGGGCGGGTTGAACACTGAAGCTTACTTT
CSTNRGGLNTEAYF
>TRBV12-3/TRBV12-4|TRBJ1-1|.|many
TGTGCCAGCAGTTTGCAAGGCAATGAAGCTTTCTTT
CASSLQGNEAFF
>TRBV29-1|TRBJ2-1|.|.
TGCAGCGCCAGGCCCCTACCCCATGAGCAGTTCTTC
CSARPLPHEQFF
>TRBV3-1|TRBJ2-1|TRBD2|.
TGTGCCAGCAGCCAAGAGCGTAGCGGGAGCTACAATGAGCAGTTCTTC
CASSQERSGSYNEQFF
>TRBV3-1|TRBJ1-2|.|.
TGTGCCAGCAGCCAATTATCGTTGGGGACCTATGGCTACACCTTC
CASSQLSLGTYGYTF
>TRBV24-1|TRBJ2-1|TRBD2|many
TGTGCCACCAGTGGTACTAGCGTCAATGAGCAGTTCTTC
CATSGTSVNEQFF
>TRBV20-1|TRBJ2-7|.|.
TGCAGTGCTAACGGGACGGCAGACTACGAGCAGTACTTC
CSANGTADYEQYF
>TRBV20-1|TRBJ1-5|.|many
TGCAGTGCTACAAAAACAGGGTATCAGCCCCAGCATTTT
CSATKTGYQPQHF
>TRBV3-1|TRBJ2-7|TRBD2|few
TGTGCCAGCAGCCGTACTAGCGGCCACGAGCAGTACTTC
CASSRTSGHEQYF
>TRBV19|TRBJ1-4|.|few
TGTGCCAGTAGTATCCAGGCTGAAAAACTGTTTTTT
CASSIQAEKLFF
>TRBV28|TRBJ2-1|.|many
TGTGCCAGCAGTTTACCGCCAGGCTCCTACAATGAGCAGTTCTTC
CASSLPPGSYNEQFF
>TRBV7-6|TRBJ2-1|.|once
TGTGCCAGCAGCCAGCACAATGAGCAGTTCTTC
CASSQHNEQFF
>TRBV3-1|TRBJ2-1|.|many
TGTGCCAGCAGCCCAGGACTGCTAGATGAGCAGTTCTTC
CASSPGLLDEQFF
>TRBV5-1|TRBJ2-1|.|few
TGCGCCAGCAGCAGATGGAGCGGAGGGGACAATGAGCAGTTCTTC
CASSRWSGGDNEQFF
>TRBV28|TRBJ1-1|TRBD1|.
TGTGCCAGCAGTTCCGGGACAGCGAACACTGAAGCTTTCTTT
CASSSGTANTEAFF
>TRBV28|TRBJ2-1|.|many
TGTGCCAGCAGTGCCGATGGGAATGAGCAGTTCTTC
CASSADGNEQFF
>TRBV19|TRBJ2-2|TRBD2|.
TGTGCCAGTAGTATAGTCGGACTAGCGGGACCGAACACCGGGGAGCTGTTTTTT
CASSIVGLAGPNTGELFF
>TRBV10-3|TRBJ2-7|.|.
TGTGCCAGCAGCCTACCAGGGTTCGGGGAGCAGTACTTC
CASSLPGFGEQYF
>TRBV5-1|TRBJ2-5|TRBD2|few
TGCGCCAGCAGCTTCCTAGCGGGCGAGACGTACCAAGAGACCCAGTACTTC
CASSFLAGETYQETQYF
>TRBV7-2|TRBJ2-2|.|many
TGTGCCAGCAGCTTAGCGGGAATCGGGGAGCTGTTTTTT
CASSLAGIGELFF
>TRBV10-2|TRBJ2-5|TRBD1|many
TGCGCCAGCGCCGAACAGGGGGCGCGTCAAGAGACCCAGTACTTC
CASAEQGARQETQYF
>TRBV2|TRBJ1-5|.|many
TGTGCCAGCAGCGTGCAGGGAGCGGAACAGCCCCAGCATTTT
CASSVQGAEQPQHF
>TRBV3-1|TRBJ2-7|.|.
TGTGCCAGCAGCTTAAGACTGATGAGCTCCTACGAGCAGTACTTC
CASSLRLMSSYEQYF